Sequencing of this T cell receptor (beta chain) was carried out in a study of cytomegalovirus exposure and HLA in healthy donors. The study, taken as a whole, reports: Three chains linked to CMV were shown in vitro to be specific for CMV antigens. The study labeled 164 TCR beta chains cytomegalovirus-associated. Reportedly, diagnosis of cytomegalovirus status by the classifier showed high specificity and sensitivity.

The donors gave bone marrow, and they were healthy. With respect to this clone: Its antigen is still unknown.

V shed 2 bases and J 1 base; nucleotides not matched to a gene: 4. This CDR3 comprises 15 residues. Germline V gene lookup returns CDR1 PRHDT and CDR2 FYEKMQ (reference sequence). The PCR made use of 60 Vbeta and 13 Jbeta primers. Profiled with immunoSEQ multiplex PCR; TCRdb holds only in-frame clones, not every one. This sample yields 75,000 to 100,000 clones, of which about 80% are seen a single time; approximately 3.5% belongs to the top ten. The sequenced material came from PBMCs. This sequence originates from a man aged 35 to 55 in good health and CMV-seronegative. The rearrangement uses TRBV13 and TRBJ2-7; 8 bases line up with TRBD2. CDR3 amino acids: CASSLSGRSSYEQYF. The DNA of the CDR3 is TGTGCCAGCAGCTTAAGCGGGAGAAGTTCCTACGAGCAGTACTTC.